This is a list of T cell receptor beta chains from one sample in a study of OX40 agonist ivuxolimab in advanced cancers. Clones were read by immunoSEQ multiplex PCR, and TCRdb kept only the in-frame ones, dropping some. The profile shows approximately 73,000 clones, roughly 90% of them singletons. Here the sequenced sample was CD4+ or CD8+ T cells sorted from blood, taken in a trial of the OX40 agonist ivuxolimab. These receptors were obtained from an adult with an advanced solid tumor such as melanoma, head and neck, liver or kidney cancer. Both conserved end residues are part of each CDR3. Each record gives: CDR3 protein, CDR3 DNA, J gene, D gene, V gene. The D gene is left open where the match is weak.

CASRRNTEAFF | TGTGCCAGCAGGCGGAACACTGAAGCTTTCTTT | TRBJ1-1 | - | TRBV6-1
CASSLSGGPNTGELFF | TGCGCCAGCAGCTTGTCCGGGGGTCCGAACACCGGGGAGCTGTTTTTT | TRBJ2-2 | - | TRBV5-1
CASSAHRGEGYTF | TGTGCCAGCAGCGCCCACAGGGGAGAAGGCTACACCTTC | TRBJ1-2 | TRBD1 | TRBV7-9
CATSSGGPYYNEQFF | TGTGCCACCAGTAGCGGGGGGCCCTATTACAATGAGCAGTTCTTC | TRBJ2-1 | TRBD2 | TRBV28
CASSGWGILQPQHF | TGTGCCAGCAGTGGATGGGGAATATTGCAGCCCCAGCATTTT | TRBJ1-5 | - | TRBV6-1
CAWSLGGPEQFF | TGTGCCTGGAGTCTGGGCGGACCGGAGCAGTTCTTC | TRBJ2-1 | - | TRBV30
CASCDRPNSGANVLTF | TGTGCCAGCTGCGACAGGCCTAACTCTGGGGCCAACGTCCTGACTTTC | TRBJ2-6 | - | TRBV9
CASSWDRAEFEQYF | TGCGCCAGCAGCTGGGACAGGGCAGAATTCGAGCAGTACTTC | TRBJ2-7 | TRBD1 | TRBV5-1
CASSRDTYSYEQYF | TGTGCCAGCAGCCGGGACACTTACTCCTACGAGCAGTACTTC | TRBJ2-7 | - | TRBV11-3
CASRRGLNQPQHF | TGTGCCAGCAGAAGAGGGCTAAATCAGCCCCAGCATTTT | TRBJ1-5 | - | TRBV2
CASSQFLQPGQGDYGYTF | TGTGCCAGCAGCCAATTTCTCCAACCGGGACAGGGAGACTATGGCTACACCTTC | TRBJ1-2 | TRBD1 | TRBV11-2
CASSLAGGPMETQYF | TGTGCCAGCAGCTTAGCGGGGGGGCCTATGGAGACCCAGTACTTC | TRBJ2-5 | TRBD2 | TRBV7-3
CASSLAETQYF | TGTGCCAGCAGCTTGGCCGAGACCCAGTACTTC | TRBJ2-5 | - | TRBV5-4
CASSVAGGGPLNEQFF | TGTGCCAGCAGCGTAGCTGGGGGGGGTCCGTTAAATGAGCAGTTCTTC | TRBJ2-1 | TRBD2 | TRBV9
CASSFRGDSNQPQHF | TGCGCCAGCAGCTTTCGTGGGGATAGCAATCAGCCCCAGCATTTT | TRBJ1-5 | - | TRBV5-1
CASSLNRLQTQYF | TGTGCCAGCAGCTTAAATAGGTTGCAGACCCAGTACTTC | TRBJ2-5 | - | TRBV7-3
CASSQGNTGELFF | TGTGCCAGCTCACAGGGGAACACCGGGGAGCTGTTTTTT | TRBJ2-2 | - | TRBV18
CASSLNQGGGGYTF | TGTGCCAGCAGCTTAAATCAGGGCGGTGGTGGCTACACCTTC | TRBJ1-2 | - | TRBV7-6
CASSQVGTGGTEAFF | TGTGCCAGCAGCCAAGTAGGGACAGGGGGTACTGAAGCTTTCTTT | TRBJ1-1 | TRBD1 | TRBV11-2
CAWSVLGVQPQHF | TGTGCCTGGAGTGTACTTGGGGTCCAGCCCCAGCATTTT | TRBJ1-5 | - | TRBV30
CSVYTQLDSGEQYF | TGCAGCGTTTACACCCAATTGGACAGCGGCGAGCAGTACTTC | TRBJ2-7 | - | TRBV29-1
CSVEDTYEQYF | TGCAGCGTTGAGGACACCTACGAGCAGTACTTC | TRBJ2-7 | - | TRBV29-1
CASSRDMEGVSGYTF | TGTGCCAGCAGCCGCGATATGGAAGGGGTTAGTGGCTACACCTTC | TRBJ1-2 | - | TRBV2